The TCR beta chain described here comes from a study of blood T cells in healthy people across ages. Study-wide results and limits: Estimates based on one million T cells were treated as lower bounds.

Next came a second PCR, run for about 7 to 11 cycles, which used a sample-barcoded 5' primer along with a J-beta primer mix. Each cDNA molecule received a tag from a template-switch adaptor that had 12 random nucleotides. MiXCR, applied by TCRdb to the 5' RACE reads, yields one record per CDR3 protein. Of about 690,000 distinct CDR3 sequences listed, roughly 43% were seen once; the top ten hold around 30%. A remark on this clonotype: Antigen specificity is unknown.

This CDR3 comprises 12 residues. In germline, CDR1 is SQVTM, CDR2 ANQGSEA. This clonotype originated in a man older than 75 in good health. The chain links TRBV29-1 to TRBJ2-4; TRBD1 aligns across 9 bases. The assigned J gene may be wrong: the sequence end matches TRBJ2-7 better. Sequenced: blood. In DNA form, the CDR3 reads TGCAGCGTTAACAGGGGGCAGGACGAGCAGTACTTC. Translated: CSVNRGQDEQYF.